A single sample gave rise to the 10 T cell receptor beta chains below, sequenced in a study of breast tumors, draining lymph nodes, adjacent tissues. TCRdb reprocessed the multiplex PCR reads with MiXCR, giving one entry per CDR3 protein. The sample records approximately 130,000 distinct CDR3 sequences, 20% to 25% being singletons. Breast cancer patients provided tissue from their axillary draining lymph nodes. Sequencing was carried out using axillary lymph node tissue. These receptors were taken from a female donor with breast cancer. Some clones in this sample may be carry-over from other donors' samples.

This clonotype was observed a single time. This may stem from a read error, because a much larger clone lies one nucleotide away. This chain joins TRBV6-2 or TRBV6-3 and TRBJ2-1; D gene ambiguous. CDR1 MNHEY and CDR2 SVGEGT come from the germline V gene. There are 14 residues in the CDR3. V lost 6 bases, J lost 5 bases, and 14 bases lay in between. In DNA, the CDR3 is TGTGCCAGCAGCCCCCGACCGAGTCACAATGAGCAGTTCTTC. This gives the protein CASSPRPSHNEQFF.

In the case of this clonotype: A much more abundant neighbour one base away suggests this may be a read error. The CDR3 ends on some other residue instead of the conserved phenylalanine or tryptophan, so this is likely a read error. This chain connects TRBV7-2 to TRBJ2-2; D tentatively reads TRBD1 or TRBD2 (5 bases each). From germline, CDR1 is SGHTA and CDR2 FQGNSA. CDR3 size: 16 residues. V lost 5 bases, J lost 2 bases, and 15 bases lay in between. The CDR3 spells CASSPMGPTNTGELFS. Here the CDR3 DNA reads TGTGCCAGCAGCCCGATGGGACCCACTAACACCGGGGAGCTGTTTTCT.

This clonotype occurred a few times. The junction does not match germline at one end; this may be a read error. The V gene is TRBV20-1, the J gene TRBJ2-4, with D uncertain. Germline CDR1 reads DFQATT; CDR2 reads SNEGSKA (reference sequence). The CDR3 consists of 13 residues. This CDR3 is CSARPLAKSIQYF. Written as DNA, the CDR3 is TGCAGTGCTAGACCGTTAGCCAAAAGCATTCAGTACTTC.

This clonotype has a count of ten or more. A read error may produce the germline difference seen at one junction end. The chain carries TRBV30 and TRBJ2-7; no reliable D call. The CDR3 contains 12 residues. Germline assignment: CDR1 GTSNPN and CDR2 SVGIG (reference sequence). The CDR3: CAWTSTGLLTTF. CDR3 coding DNA: TGTGCCTGGACTTCAACTGGGCTTCTCACCACCTTC.

This clonotype was observed many times. The CDR3 region is CSARAGTGGLGEQYF. CDR3 nucleotide sequence: TGCAGTGCTAGAGCTGGGACAGGGGGCTTGGGCGAGCAGTACTTC. This chain connects TRBV20-1 to TRBJ2-7; TRBD1 agrees at 12 bases. J lost 6 bases, V lost 1 base, and 7 bases had no gene match. The germline V gene has CDR1 DFQATT and CDR2 SNEGSKA (reference sequence). The CDR3 spans 15 residues.

This clonotype was recorded at least ten times. The V gene is TRBV6-2 or TRBV6-3, the J gene TRBJ2-2, with 12 positions matching TRBD2. V shed 4 bases and J 0 bases; nucleotides not matched to a gene: 6. CDR3 size: 18 residues. In germline, CDR1 is MNHEY, CDR2 SVGEGT. CDR3: CASSLKGLAGANTGELFF. The CDR3 bases are TGTGCCAGCAGTTTGAAGGGACTAGCGGGTGCGAACACCGGGGAGCTGTTTTTT.

This clonotype was counted at least ten times. CDR3: CASIQGSYNEQFF. Here the CDR3 DNA reads TGTGCCAGCATACAGGGATCCTACAATGAGCAGTTCTTC. The chain employs TRBV7-8 and TRBJ2-1; a possible D gene is TRBD1 (6 bases). Trimming cost V 7 bases and J 1 base, with 8 bases left between them. CDR1 and CDR2 from the germline V gene are SGHVS and FQNEAQ. The CDR3 is 13 residues long.

This clonotype was counted many times. The rearrangement links TRBV20-1 to TRBJ1-2, with D possibly TRBD1 on 6 matching bases. V lost 0 bases, J lost 7 bases, and 9 bases lay in between. This CDR3 has 12 amino acids. Per germline, CDR1 DFQATT and CDR2 SNEGSKA (reference sequence). CDR3 DNA sequence: TGCAGTGCTAGAGAGGGGGCGCGTGGCTACACCTTC. It translates to CSAREGARGYTF.

This clonotype was found many times. The J gene is TRBJ2-2, the V gene TRBV11-3; tentatively, D is TRBD1 or TRBD2 (7 bases each). CDR3 size: 15 residues. V dropped 2 bases and J dropped 4 bases, with 11 bases sitting between them. Germline CDR1 is SGHNT and CDR2 is YENEEA. The CDR3 nucleotides are TGTGCCAGCAGCTTATTCAGGGGGGGCACCGGGGAGCTGTTTTTT. This translates into CASSLFRGGTGELFF.

There are many counts of this clonotype. V gene TRBV20-1 combines with J gene TRBJ2-1; 11 bases align to TRBD1. This CDR3 is 14 amino acids long. The germline V gene encodes CDR1 DFQATT and CDR2 SNEGSKA (reference sequence). V lost 1 base, J lost 8 bases, and 4 bases stayed unmatched. This CDR3 reads CSARGDRGFDEQFF. The CDR3 DNA follows: TGCAGTGCTAGAGGGGACAGGGGGTTCGATGAGCAGTTCTTC.